This is a list of T cell receptor beta chains from one sample in a study of T cell changes during pregnancy in multiple sclerosis. Sequenced by immunoSEQ multiplex PCR; TCRdb stores in-frame clones only, minus some. The repertoire holds around 45,000 clones, with about 93% as singletons. Sequencing used CD4+ T cells from peripheral blood mononuclear cells, obtained before pregnancy. The receptors stem from a female donor with multiple sclerosis, enrolled in a pregnancy study. CDR3s include the opening cysteine and the closing phenylalanine or tryptophan. A D gene is named only where the DNA matches it firmly. Size is stated for part of the rows, as once, few or many counts, or as a class when the clone is expanded.

d_call,clone_size,j_call,v_call,cdr3_aa,cdr3_nt
NA,NA,TRBJ2-2,TRBV7-2,CASRYADRKTGELFF,TGTGCCAGCAGATACGCTGACAGAAAAACCGGGGAGCTGTTTTTT
TRBD1,NA,TRBJ1-1,TRBV5-1,CASSLGTGLGEAFF,TGCGCCAGCAGCTTGGGGACAGGGCTGGGTGAAGCTTTCTTT
NA,NA,TRBJ2-5,TRBV5-4,CASSLEGGAQGETQYF,TGTGCCAGCAGCTTGGAGGGGGGGGCGCAGGGGGAGACCCAGTACTTC
NA,NA,TRBJ2-6,TRBV2,CASKQGSGANVLTF,TGTGCCAGCAAACAGGGCTCTGGGGCCAACGTCCTGACTTTC
TRBD2,NA,TRBJ2-2,TRBV18,CASSQGLASNTGELFF,TGTGCCAGCTCACAGGGACTAGCGTCGAACACCGGGGAGCTGTTTTTT
TRBD1,NA,TRBJ2-7,TRBV5-1,CASSLVDRGPSDEQYF,TGCGCCAGCAGCTTGGTTGACAGGGGGCCCAGCGACGAGCAGTACTTC
NA,NA,TRBJ2-1,TRBV18,CASSRAVGSSYNEQFF,TGTGCCAGCTCACGGGCCGTTGGGAGCTCCTACAATGAGCAGTTCTTC
TRBD1,NA,TRBJ1-6,TRBV6-1,CATEDRGRNSPLHF,TGTGCCACCGAGGACAGGGGACGGAATTCACCCCTCCACTTT
TRBD2,NA,TRBJ2-2,TRBV4-2,CASSQDLRLAGDTGELFF,TGTGCCAGCAGCCAAGATCTTAGGCTAGCGGGGGACACCGGGGAGCTGTTTTTT
NA,NA,TRBJ2-3,TRBV19,CASRFAGTDTQYF,TGTGCCAGTAGGTTCGCGGGAACAGATACGCAGTATTTT
TRBD1,once,TRBJ1-1,TRBV5-1,CASSFGTGRGNTEAFF,TGCGCCAGCAGCTTCGGGACAGGGAGGGGGAACACTGAAGCTTTCTTT
TRBD1,NA,TRBJ2-1,TRBV19,CASRIQGAIDEQFF,TGTGCCAGTAGGATACAGGGGGCTATTGATGAGCAGTTCTTC
TRBD1,NA,TRBJ1-4,TRBV9,CASSAVQGTPNEKLFF,TGTGCCAGCAGCGCCGTACAGGGGACTCCTAATGAAAAACTGTTTTTT
NA,NA,TRBJ1-2,TRBV4-1,CASSHETGSRNYGYTF,TGCGCCAGCAGCCATGAAACCGGGTCTAGGAACTATGGCTACACCTTC
TRBD1,NA,TRBJ1-2,TRBV5-4,CASSNRDRVSGYTF,TGTGCCAGCAGCAACCGGGACAGGGTGAGTGGCTACACCTTC
TRBD1,NA,TRBJ1-1,TRBV7-2,CASSAQTGGTEAFF,TGTGCCAGCAGCGCCCAGACAGGGGGGACTGAAGCTTTCTTT
TRBD2,NA,TRBJ2-7,TRBV5-1,CASSPRTSGGPTYEQYF,TGCGCCAGCAGCCCGCGGACTAGCGGGGGCCCGACCTACGAGCAGTACTTC
TRBD2,NA,TRBJ2-3,TRBV7-6,CASSRTTSVSDTQYF,TGTGCCAGCAGCCGGACGACTAGCGTCTCAGATACGCAGTATTTT
NA,NA,TRBJ1-5,TRBV27,CASRTGLLQPQHF,TGTGCCAGCAGGACAGGCCTTTTACAGCCCCAGCATTTT
NA,NA,TRBJ2-7,TRBV18,CASSPGLPPDEQYF,TGTGCCAGCTCACCGGGACTCCCCCCAGACGAGCAGTACTTC
TRBD1,NA,TRBJ2-7,TRBV18,CASSPGTGQGREQYF,TGTGCCAGCTCCCCCGGGACGGGACAGGGACGCGAGCAGTACTTC
TRBD1,once,TRBJ2-5,TRBV6-1,CASSTGGQGGETQYF,TGTGCCAGCAGCACCGGAGGACAGGGGGGAGAGACCCAGTACTTC
TRBD1,NA,TRBJ2-5,TRBV19,CASLGQGEPETQYF,TGTGCCAGCCTGGGACAGGGGGAACCCGAGACCCAGTACTTC
NA,few,TRBJ1-2,TRBV15,CATSRGYSTNYGYTF,TGTGCCACCAGCAGAGGGTACAGTACTAACTATGGCTACACCTTC
NA,few,TRBJ1-2,TRBV30,CAWSMGQGYGYTF,TGTGCCTGGTCTATGGGGCAGGGCTATGGCTACACCTTC
NA,NA,TRBJ1-2,TRBV6-6,CASSYSPGNYGYTF,TGTGCCAGCAGTTACTCCCCAGGGAACTATGGCTACACCTTC
TRBD2,NA,TRBJ2-1,TRBV9,CASAWTSGVNEQFF,TGTGCCAGCGCCTGGACTAGCGGGGTTAATGAGCAGTTCTTC
TRBD2,NA,TRBJ2-1,TRBV7-9,CASSKTSGQYNEQFF,TGTGCCAGCAGCAAGACTAGCGGCCAATACAATGAGCAGTTCTTC
TRBD2,NA,TRBJ2-1,TRBV7-9,CASSLALAGGRDEQFF,TGTGCCAGCAGCTTAGCGCTAGCGGGGGGGCGAGATGAGCAGTTCTTC
NA,once,TRBJ1-4,TRBV10-3,CAISEGGTDEKLFF,TGTGCCATCAGTGAAGGAGGGACGGATGAAAAACTGTTTTTT
TRBD2,NA,TRBJ2-6,TRBV13,CASSPREGLVSGANVLTF,TGTGCCAGCAGCCCCAGGGAGGGGTTAGTCTCTGGGGCCAACGTCCTGACTTTC
TRBD1,NA,TRBJ1-2,TRBV5-6,CASSWTGTNYGYTF,TGTGCCAGCAGCTGGACAGGAACGAACTATGGCTACACCTTC
NA,NA,TRBJ2-7,TRBV18,CASSPGADRNYEQYF,TGTGCCAGCTCCCCAGGAGCGGACAGAAACTACGAGCAGTACTTC
NA,NA,TRBJ2-5,TRBV5-1,CASSLFTREETQYF,TGCGCCAGCAGCTTGTTTACGAGGGAGGAGACCCAGTACTTC
TRBD1,few,TRBJ1-2,TRBV7-3,CASSREPGQGYGYTF,TGTGCCAGCAGCCGAGAGCCGGGACAGGGCTATGGCTACACCTTC
NA,NA,TRBJ1-1,TRBV12-5,CASGLRATEAFF,TGTGCTAGTGGTTTGCGCGCCACTGAAGCTTTCTTT
NA,NA,TRBJ1-6,TRBV7-3,CASSFRGDSPLHF,TGTGCCAGCAGCTTCAGGGGCGATTCACCCCTCCACTTT